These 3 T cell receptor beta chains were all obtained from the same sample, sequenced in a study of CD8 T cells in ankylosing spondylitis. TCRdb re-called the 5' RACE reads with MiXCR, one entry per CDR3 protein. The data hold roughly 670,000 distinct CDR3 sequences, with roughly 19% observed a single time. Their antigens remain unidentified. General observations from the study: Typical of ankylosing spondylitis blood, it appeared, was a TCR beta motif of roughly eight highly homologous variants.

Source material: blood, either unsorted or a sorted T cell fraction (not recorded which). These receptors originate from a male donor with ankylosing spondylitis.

The DNA for the CDR3 is TGTGCCAGCAGCTTGCAGGGACTAGCGGGAGAGGATACGCAGTATTTT. Amino acid sequence: CASSLQGLAGEDTQYF. The rearrangement links TRBV11-2 to TRBJ2-3, with 14 bases aligning to TRBD2. Germline loops: CDR1 SGHAT, CDR2 FQNNGV. V lost 3 bases to trimming and J lost 6 bases; unmatched junction nucleotides: 5. This CDR3 is built from 16 residues.

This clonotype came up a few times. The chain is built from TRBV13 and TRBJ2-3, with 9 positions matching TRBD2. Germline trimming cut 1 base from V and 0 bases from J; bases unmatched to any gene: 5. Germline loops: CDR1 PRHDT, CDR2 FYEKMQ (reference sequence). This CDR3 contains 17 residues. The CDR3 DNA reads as TGTGCCAGCAGCTTAGTTAGCGGGGGACGTAGCACAGATACGCAGTATTTT. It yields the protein CASSLVSGGRSTDTQYF.

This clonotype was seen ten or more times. Here the CDR3 reads CASSQEPAGELFF. DNA for the CDR3: TGCGCCAGCAGCCAAGAGCCGGCCGGGGAGCTGTTTTTT. The chain couples TRBV4-3 to TRBJ2-2, with unresolved D. The CDR3 is 13 amino acids. Per the germline V gene, CDR1 is LGHNA and CDR2 is YSLEER. The V and J ends lost 0 bases and 6 bases respectively, with 5 bases between them.